The T cell receptor beta chain under discussion was sequenced for a study of T cell repertoires in cytomegalovirus infection. The CDR3 runs 17 residues. Germline values: CDR1 SGHTA, CDR2 FQGNSA. The V gene lost 4 bases and the J gene lost 4 bases, with 20 bases spanning the gap. One entry per CDR3 protein, called by TCRdb with MiXCR from the reads. The sample lists more than 300,000 distinct CDR3 sequences, about 35% occurring once. A note on this clonotype: Its antigen is currently unknown.

The sample was cultured PBMCs, taken from culture after CMV antigen stimulation. The chain is built from TRBV7-2 and TRBJ2-1, with D unclear. This clonotype was sampled from a human donor in good health (CMV status not recorded). Some clones in this sample may be carry-over from other donors' samples. The CDR3 spells CASSYSFDPRIYNEQFF. In DNA form, the CDR3 reads TGTGCCAGCAGCTATTCGTTCGACCCCCGGATTTACAATGAGCAGTTCTTC.